The 29 T cell receptor beta chains below all came from one sample that was sequenced in a study of T cell responses to AZD1222 COVID-19 vaccine. Repertoires were generated with immunoSEQ multiplex PCR, while TCRdb's copy carries only in-frame clones and drops some. Of around 140,000 clones listed, roughly 90% were seen once; the top ten hold under 3.5%. This specimen consisted of peripheral blood, obtained on day 0 of AZD1222 vaccination. The receptors come from an adult in good health.

This clone was picked up a small number of times. This chain uses TRBV7-2 with TRBJ1-5; tentative D call: TRBD1 (6 bases). CDR1 and CDR2 from the germline V gene are SGHTA and FQGNSA. This CDR3 contains 13 residues. V dropped 1 base and J dropped 9 bases, with 10 bases sitting between them. The CDR3 loop is CASSLGEGGPQHF. The CDR3 DNA sequence: TGTGCCAGCAGCTTAGGGGAGGGGGGGCCCCAGCATTTT. Drawing the rest from reference TRBV7-2 and TRBJ1-5, the complete variable domain is GAGVSQSPSNKVTEKGKDVELRCDPISGHTALYWYRQSLGQGLEFLIYFQGNSAPDKSGLPSDRFSAERTGGSVSTLTIQRTQQEDSAVYLCASSLGEGGPQHFGDGTRLSIL.

The rearrangement uses TRBV19 and TRBJ2-1; 10 bases line up with TRBD2. The V gene's germline CDR1 is LNHDA and CDR2 SQIVND (reference sequence). Trimming removed 1 base from V and 5 bases from J; junction bases left unmatched: 8. The CDR3 contains 17 residues. The CDR3 bases are TGTGCCAGTAGTATAGTAGTATGGACTAGCGGAAACAATGAGCAGTTCTTC. The encoded protein is CASSIVVWTSGNNEQFF.

The V call is TRBV27, the J call TRBJ2-1; either TRBD1 or TRBD2 may supply D (5 bases each). V was cut by 2 bases and J by 14 bases, with 16 bases left in between. Looked up from germline, CDR1 is MNHEY and CDR2 is SMNVEV (reference sequence). The CDR3 is 13 residues long. The CDR3 DNA sequence: TGTGCCAGCAGTTTACAGTTTCGAGGGGATAAGTTCTTC. This sequence encodes CASSLQFRGDKFF.

The rearrangement links TRBV9 to TRBJ2-1; tentative D call: TRBD2 (6 bases). The ends were cut back, 5 bases at V and 4 bases at J, with 16 bases in the middle. Germline CDR1 reads SGDLS; CDR2 reads YYNGEE. The CDR3 extends over 15 amino acids. CDR3 loop: CASRGTGLLYNEQFF. CDR3 nucleotides: TGTGCCAGCAGGGGAACGGGACTCCTGTACAATGAGCAGTTCTTC.

The chain employs TRBV6-5 and TRBJ1-1; 8 bases line up with TRBD1. The CDR3 runs 15 residues. The trim removed 5 bases at V and 5 bases at J, leaving 10 bases unmatched. Germline V gives CDR1 MNHEY, CDR2 SVGAGI. The chain's CDR3 is CASSTRQGIITEAFF. The DNA of the CDR3 is TGTGCCAGCAGTACCCGACAGGGGATTATAACTGAAGCTTTCTTT.

The CDR3 region is CASSLVKGPNTEAFF. In DNA, the CDR3 is TGTGCCAGCAGCTTAGTTAAGGGGCCGAACACTGAAGCTTTCTTT. The rearrangement uses TRBV7-2 and TRBJ1-1; possible D gene TRBD1, 5 bases. The V gene lost 1 base and the J gene lost 1 base, with 10 bases spanning the gap. CDR1 and CDR2 from the germline V gene are SGHTA and FQGNSA. The CDR3 length is 15 residues.

This clone was counted a single time. This chain joins TRBV20-1 and TRBJ2-1, with D hard to call. V was shortened by 3 bases and J by 4 bases, with 4 bases between the two germline ends. Germline values: CDR1 DFQATT, CDR2 SNEGSKA (reference sequence). The CDR3 runs 11 residues. CDR3 DNA sequence: TGCAGTGCTAGGGAGTACAATGAGCAGTTCTTC. It translates to CSAREYNEQFF.

V and J are TRBV12-3 or TRBV12-4 and TRBJ1-1; 7 bases line up with TRBD1. The CDR3 extends over 12 amino acids. V was pared by 6 bases and J by 7 bases, with 5 bases of the junction left unmatched. CDR3 in DNA: TGTGCCAGCAGCCAGGACAGGATTGAAGCTTTCTTT. Translating it yields CASSQDRIEAFF.

The chain uses TRBV4-2 and TRBJ2-2, with D possibly TRBD1 on 5 matching bases. V gave up 1 base and J gave up 5 bases, with 11 bases separating them. CDR1 is LGHNA and CDR2 is YNFKEQ in the germline V gene. The CDR3 covers 15 residues. The CDR3 DNA follows: TGTGCCAGCAGCCAAGGACAGCAAATGACCGGGGAGCTGTTTTTT. Its translation: CASSQGQQMTGELFF.

The chain employs TRBV28 and TRBJ1-5; 7 bases are shared with TRBD1. Trimming at V came to 1 base and at J to 6 bases, leaving 9 bases not matched to a gene. Germline CDR1 is MDHEN and CDR2 is SYDVKM. CDR3 length: 16 amino acids. The CDR3 protein is CASSLSGRGDAQPQHF. DNA of the CDR3: TGTGCCAGCAGTTTATCCGGCAGGGGGGATGCTCAGCCCCAGCATTTT.

The rearrangement uses TRBV7-2 and TRBJ2-7; a possible D gene is TRBD1 (6 bases). Between the trimmed V and J ends, which lost 3 bases and 0 bases, there was a span of 6 bases. Germline lookup yields CDR1 SGHTA and CDR2 FQGNSA. This CDR3 is built from 13 residues. CDR3 coding DNA: TGTGCCAGCAGCTTGGACAGCTCCTACGAGCAGTACTTC. This codes for CASSLDSSYEQYF.

A single count supports this clone. CDR3 sequence (DNA): TGCGCCAGCAGCTTGGACAGGGCGAGAGGAAACACCATATATTTT. Its translation: CASSLDRARGNTIYF. This chain links TRBV5-1 with TRBJ1-3, with D maybe TRBD1 (6 bases). V was shortened by 0 bases and J by 4 bases, with 11 bases between the two germline ends. The CDR3 sequence is 15 residues long. Germline V gene lookup returns CDR1 SGHRS and CDR2 YFSETQ.

This chain uses TRBV7-9 with TRBJ2-1, with D uncertain. CDR1 and CDR2 from the germline V gene are SEHNR and FQNEAQ (reference sequence). Trimming stripped 2 bases from V and 8 bases from J, with 7 bases between. The CDR3 loop spans 12 amino acids. CDR3 DNA: TGTGCCAGCAGCTTATCTCTCTATGAGCAGTTCTTC. Protein: CASSLSLYEQFF.

V gene TRBV6-2 or TRBV6-3 combines with J gene TRBJ1-4; TRBD1 might be the D (6 bases). The V gene's germline CDR1 is MNHEY and CDR2 SVGEGT. The germline V and J ends were trimmed by 4 bases and 10 bases, with 16 bases remaining between them. The CDR3 has 14 residues. The CDR3 is CASSLQGWNGKLFF. CDR3 nucleotides: TGTGCCAGCAGTTTACAGGGCTGGAACGGAAAACTGTTTTTT.

The CDR3 DNA is TGTGCCAGCAGCAAGGGTATAGGAACGCGGACTGGCTCCATATATTTT. This translates into CASSKGIGTRTGSIYF. The rearrangement uses TRBV21-1 and TRBJ1-3. TRBV21-1 represents a pseudogene. The CDR3 totals 16 residues.

The CDR3 protein is CASSLRPRSSYNEQFF. For the CDR3, the DNA is TGTGCCAGCAGCTTACGACCTAGGAGCTCCTACAATGAGCAGTTCTTC. The chain employs TRBV7-2 and TRBJ2-1; D not resolved. V was cut by 2 bases and J by 0 bases, with 11 bases left in between. Germline loops: CDR1 SGHTA, CDR2 FQGNSA. The CDR3 is made up of 16 amino acids.

The chain couples TRBV7-9 to TRBJ2-3; D ambiguous. This CDR3 is built from 15 residues. In germline, CDR1 is SEHNR, CDR2 FQNEAQ (reference sequence). The V gene lost 4 bases and the J gene lost 3 bases, with 14 bases spanning the gap. The CDR3 sequence: CASSSAPLITDTQYF. CDR3 nucleotides: TGTGCCAGCAGCTCCGCGCCTCTAATTACAGATACGCAGTATTTT.

The chain uses TRBV4-2 and TRBJ2-3; TRBD1 might be the D (6 bases). V lost 3 bases to trimming and J lost 2 bases, with 18 bases between them. Germline CDR1 is LGHNA and CDR2 is YNFKEQ. The CDR3 loop spans 17 amino acids. CDR3 in DNA: TGTGCCAGCAGCCACAGCCCCAACAGGGAAAACACAGATACGCAGTATTTT. The encoded protein is CASSHSPNRENTDTQYF.

The chain recombines TRBV7-8 with TRBJ2-5, with a tentative D call TRBD1 (6 bases). Trimming left V 9 bases short and J 2 bases short, with 10 bases between. Germline V gene lookup returns CDR1 SGHVS and CDR2 FQNEAQ. The CDR3 has 12 amino acids. Here the CDR3 DNA reads TGTGCCAGTGGACAGCTTCAAGAGACCCAGTACTTC. Translated: CASGQLQETQYF.

This chain's CDR3 is CASSRTYNNEQFF. The CDR3 DNA sequence: TGTGCCAGCAGTAGAACGTATAACAATGAGCAGTTCTTC. The chain combines TRBV2 with TRBJ2-1; no clear D. Germline V gene lookup returns CDR1 SNHLY and CDR2 FYNNEI. V lost 5 bases and J lost 5, with 10 bases in between. The CDR3 is 13 amino acids.

The V gene is TRBV5-4, the J gene TRBJ2-2; the match to TRBD2 covers 10 bases. With V trimmed by 0 bases and J by 7 bases, 9 bases remained unmatched. The CDR3 spans 17 residues. Germline CDR1 SGHNT, CDR2 YYREEE (reference sequence). The CDR3: CASSLAGAGGPNGELFF. Here the CDR3 DNA reads TGTGCCAGCAGCTTGGCCGGAGCGGGAGGGCCGAACGGGGAGCTGTTTTTT.

The rearrangement uses TRBV9 and TRBJ1-1; D unclear. The CDR3 loop spans 12 amino acids. Between the trimmed V and J ends, which lost 0 bases and 9 bases, there was a span of 9 bases. Germline V lookup: CDR1 SGDLS, CDR2 YYNGEE. The CDR3 region is CASSVEVMKAFF. The DNA of the CDR3 is TGTGCCAGCAGCGTAGAAGTGATGAAAGCTTTCTTT.

This clone was seen a handful of times. V is TRBV27 and J is TRBJ1-5; D may be TRBD1 (6 bases). Germline V lookup: CDR1 MNHEY, CDR2 SMNVEV (reference sequence). The V gene lost 4 bases and the J gene lost 6 bases, with 10 bases spanning the gap. The CDR3 has 13 amino acids. The CDR3 DNA sequence: TGTGCCAGCAGTTCCAGGGGAACTCAGCCCCAGCATTTT. Translation gives CASSSRGTQPQHF.

This chain joins TRBV5-6 and TRBJ2-7; 9 bases are a match to TRBD1. Trimming at V came to 4 bases and at J to 1 base, leaving 9 bases not matched to a gene. Germline assignment: CDR1 SGHDT and CDR2 YYEEEE. The CDR3 is 16 residues long. This chain's CDR3 is CASSLPGQGASYEQYF. The CDR3 DNA reads as TGTGCCAGCAGCCTCCCGGGACAGGGTGCTTCCTACGAGCAGTACTTC.

The gene calls are TRBV6-1 and TRBJ1-2; D remains ambiguous. V gave up 3 bases and J gave up 7 bases, with 9 bases separating them. The CDR3 loop spans 12 amino acids. The V gene's germline CDR1 is MNHNS and CDR2 SASEGT. CDR3 nucleotides: TGTGCCAGCAGTGATGCGGGTAGTGGCTACACCTTC. This encodes CASSDAGSGYTF.

V gene TRBV19 combines with J gene TRBJ2-6; perhaps TRBD1 as D (5 bases). Germline V lookup: CDR1 LNHDA, CDR2 SQIVND (reference sequence). V was clipped by 5 bases and J by 1 base, with 9 bases between them. The CDR3 has 15 residues. The CDR3 sequence is CASSPQGSGANVLTF. The CDR3, as DNA: TGTGCCAGTAGTCCCCAGGGATCTGGGGCCAACGTCCTGACTTTC.

CDR3 bases: TGCGCCAGCAGCATCAGCGGGAGGGACTACGAGCAGTACTTC. Translated: CASSISGRDYEQYF. V and J are TRBV5-1 and TRBJ2-7; 10 nucleotides align to TRBD2. This CDR3 has 14 amino acids. In germline, CDR1 is SGHRS, CDR2 YFSETQ. After removal of 4 bases from V and 3 bases from J, the junction contained 4 bases not matched to a gene. Together with reference TRBV5-1 and TRBJ2-7, the CDR3 gives the full variable domain: KAGVTQTPRYLIKTRGQQVTLSCSPISGHRSVSWYQQTPGQGLQFLFEYFSETQRNKGNFPGRFSGRQFSNSRSEMNVSTLELGDSALYLCASSISGRDYEQYFGPGTRLTVT.

The rearrangement joins TRBV7-2 to TRBJ2-7; 9 bases map to TRBD1. The CDR3 contains 15 residues. With V trimmed by 6 bases and J by 2 bases, 8 bases remained unmatched. Germline V gene data show CDR1 as SGHTA and CDR2 as FQGNSA. The CDR3 DNA reads TGTGCCAGCAGAATAGGAGGGACAGGGCCCTACGAGCAGTACTTC. Its translation is CASRIGGTGPYEQYF.

V usage is TRBV5-1 and J usage is TRBJ2-6, with D possibly matching TRBD2 (6 bases). The V end lost 6 bases, the J end lost 0 bases, and 25 bases lay between the germline ends. Germline V gene data show CDR1 as SGHRS and CDR2 as YFSETQ. The CDR3 is 20 amino acids. CDR3 DNA: TGCGCCAGCACCTTCTCCAACCTGGCCGGGGAGGTCTCTGGGGCCAACGTCCTGACTTTC. Protein: CASTFSNLAGEVSGANVLTF.